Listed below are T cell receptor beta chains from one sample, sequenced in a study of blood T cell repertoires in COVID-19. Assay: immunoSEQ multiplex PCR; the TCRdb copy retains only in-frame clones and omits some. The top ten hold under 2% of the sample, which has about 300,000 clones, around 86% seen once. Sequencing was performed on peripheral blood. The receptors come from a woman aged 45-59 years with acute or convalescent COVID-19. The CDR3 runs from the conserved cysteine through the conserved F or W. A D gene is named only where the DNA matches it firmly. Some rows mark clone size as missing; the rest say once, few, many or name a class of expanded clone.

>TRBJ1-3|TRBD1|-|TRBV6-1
CASSEYRGTGNTIYF
TGTGCCAGCAGTGAGTACAGGGGGACTGGAAACACCATATATTTT
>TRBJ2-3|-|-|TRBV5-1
CASSSSSTSDTQYF
TGCGCCAGCAGCTCCTCCTCTACTAGTGATACGCAGTATTTT
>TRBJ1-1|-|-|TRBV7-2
CASSSQGMNTEAFF
TGTGCCAGCAGCTCGCAGGGGATGAACACTGAAGCTTTCTTT
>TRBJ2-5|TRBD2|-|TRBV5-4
CASSLVPIGGETQYF
TGTGCCAGCAGCTTGGTCCCAATCGGGGGGGAGACCCAGTACTTC
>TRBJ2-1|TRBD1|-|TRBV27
CASCVPTGGCGNEQFF
TGTGCCAGCTGCGTTCCGACAGGGGGATGTGGCAATGAGCAGTTCTTC
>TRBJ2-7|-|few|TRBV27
CASSLSDPLLGEEQYF
TGTGCCAGCAGTTTATCGGATCCCCTTCTCGGGGAAGAGCAGTACTTC
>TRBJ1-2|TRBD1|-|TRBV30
CAWSVPGQGYGYTF
TGTGCCTGGAGTGTTCCGGGACAGGGTTATGGCTACACCTTC
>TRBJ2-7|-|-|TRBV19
CASSIAGDSYEQYF
TGTGCCAGTAGTATAGCCGGGGACTCCTACGAGCAGTACTTC
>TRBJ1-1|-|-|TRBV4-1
CASSQAPDMNTEAFF
TGCGCCAGCAGCCAAGCCCCAGACATGAACACTGAAGCTTTCTTT
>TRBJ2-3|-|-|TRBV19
CASSIFNGLTDTQYF
TGTGCCAGTAGTATTTTCAACGGACTCACAGATACGCAGTATTTT
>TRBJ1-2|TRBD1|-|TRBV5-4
CASSLVATGEHYGYTF
TGTGCCAGCAGCTTGGTTGCGACAGGGGAGCACTATGGCTACACCTTC
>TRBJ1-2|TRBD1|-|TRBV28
CASSTPDRDFDYGYTF
TGTGCCAGCAGTACCCCCGACAGGGACTTCGACTATGGCTACACCTTC
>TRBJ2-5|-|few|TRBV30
CAWRGVYRREETQYF
TGTGCCTGGAGGGGTGTTTACAGGAGGGAAGAGACCCAGTACTTC
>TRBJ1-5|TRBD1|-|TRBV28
CASSEGGREPQHF
TGTGCCAGCAGTGAAGGGGGCAGGGAGCCCCAGCATTTT
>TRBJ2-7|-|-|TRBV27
CASSLTGKPYEQYF
TGTGCCAGCAGTTTAACAGGGAAACCTTACGAGCAGTACTTC